Reported below is one T cell receptor (beta chain). The antigen is unknown. The data stem from a study of cytomegalovirus exposure and HLA in healthy donors. The study's findings and limits: The study flagged 150 to 200 TCR beta chains as cytomegalovirus-associated.

Clones were sequenced by immunoSEQ multiplex PCR, and TCRdb holds only the in-frame ones, with some missing. The sample contains 100,000 or so clones, approximately 90% of which appear only once. The sequenced sample consisted of PBMCs. This TCR derives from a woman younger than 35 in good health and CMV-seropositive.

DNA of the CDR3: TGTGCCTGGGCCGGGACTAGCGGGAGGGCCGGGTCCTACAATGAGCAGTTCTTC. Its protein is CAWAGTSGRAGSYNEQFF. This chain connects TRBV30 to TRBJ2-1, with 16 nucleotides matching TRBD2. CDR1 and CDR2 (germline): GTSNPN, SVGIG (reference sequence). The V gene end was trimmed by 5 bases and the J gene end by 1 base; junction bases not matched to a gene: 8. CDR3 length: 18 residues.